The 29 T cell receptor beta chains below come from one sample, sequenced in a study of blood T cell repertoires in COVID-19. Sequenced by immunoSEQ multiplex PCR; TCRdb stores in-frame clones only, minus some. The sample yields 150,000 to 200,000 clones, 80% to 95% seen once. Sequenced material: peripheral blood. These receptors all come from a woman aged 60-75 years with COVID-19, enrolled during active disease.

V usage is TRBV2 and J usage is TRBJ1-6; D gene ambiguous. From germline, CDR1 is SNHLY and CDR2 FYNNEI. The CDR3 extends over 13 amino acids. Trimming removed 3 bases at V and 3 bases at J, with 3 bases between. This chain's CDR3 is CASSDSYNSPLHF. CDR3 DNA: TGTGCCAGCAGTGACAGCTATAATTCACCCCTCCACTTT.

This chain uses TRBV5-4 with TRBJ2-7, with D perhaps matching TRBD2 (5 bases). The CDR3 totals 13 residues. CDR1 and CDR2 (germline): SGHNT, YYREEE (reference sequence). V dropped 5 bases and J dropped 5 bases, with 14 bases sitting between them. CDR3 sequence reads: CASSIVGSNEQYF. The CDR3, as DNA: TGTGCCAGCAGTATAGTAGGGAGCAACGAGCAGTACTTC.

The chain combines TRBV9 with TRBJ1-2; 8 bases line up with TRBD1. The V gene end was trimmed by 0 bases and the J gene end by 0 bases; junction bases not matched to a gene: 1. This CDR3 has 15 residues. Germline CDR1 and CDR2: SGDLS and YYNGEE. The CDR3 DNA reads as TGTGCCAGCAGCGTAGGGGACAGGCCTAACTATGGCTACACCTTC. The encoded protein is CASSVGDRPNYGYTF.

This chain connects TRBV11-2 to TRBJ1-2; 9 positions match TRBD1. CDR1 and CDR2 (germline): SGHAT, FQNNGV. Losses at the gene ends were 6 bases for V and 3 bases for J; bases not matched to a gene: 8. There are 15 residues in the CDR3. CDR3 DNA sequence: TGTGCCAGCAGTCACAGGGGGCCTGGCTACTATGGCTACACCTTC. It yields the protein CASSHRGPGYYGYTF.

The V gene is TRBV6-5, the J gene TRBJ1-1, with D hard to call. V was pared by 6 bases and J by 1 base, with 9 bases between. Germline V lookup: CDR1 MNHEY, CDR2 SVGAGI. The CDR3 contains 13 residues. This CDR3 is CASRKPGNTEAFF. DNA for the CDR3: TGTGCCAGCAGAAAACCAGGGAACACTGAAGCTTTCTTT.

This clone has more than one count but fewer than ten. The CDR3 bases are TGTGCCATCGGCCTACAGACAGGGGCCTCTGGCTACACCTTC. It encodes CAIGLQTGASGYTF. The V and J genes are TRBV10-3 and TRBJ1-2; 8 bases line up with TRBD1. The germline V gene encodes CDR1 ENHRY and CDR2 SYGVKD. The V gene end was trimmed by 8 bases and the J gene end by 7 bases; junction bases not matched to a gene: 12. CDR3 size: 14 residues.

The gene calls are TRBV20-1 and TRBJ1-2; 7 positions agree with TRBD1. Germline CDR1 reads DFQATT; CDR2 reads SNEGSKA (reference sequence). V gave up 3 bases and J gave up 7 bases; unmatched junction bases: 2. The CDR3 is 11 amino acids. The CDR3 reads CSARDRLGYTF. The CDR3, as DNA: TGCAGTGCTAGGGACAGGCTTGGCTACACCTTC.

The chain joins TRBV7-6 to TRBJ2-7; D remains unclear. Germline CDR1 SGHVS, CDR2 FNYEAQ. V lost 0 bases and J 2 bases, leaving 8 bases between the germline ends. This CDR3 has 14 amino acids. In nucleotides, the CDR3 is TGTGCCAGCAGCTTAGCGGGCAGAACCTACGAGCAGTACTTC. Translation gives CASSLAGRTYEQYF.

This sequence joins TRBV5-1 and TRBJ2-3; 8 bases match TRBD2. Germline V lookup: CDR1 SGHRS, CDR2 YFSETQ. V dropped 0 bases and J dropped 1; count of bases not matched to a gene: 7. The CDR3 has 17 residues. CDR3 sequence (DNA): TGCGCCAGCAGCTTGGCCCTTGGGCGGGGGGGCACAGATACGCAGTATTTT. Encoded protein: CASSLALGRGGTDTQYF.

This chain links TRBV5-1 with TRBJ1-2; D remains unclear. The CDR3 runs to 13 residues. V lost 1 base, J lost 5 bases, and 9 bases lay in between. Germline V gene data show CDR1 as SGHRS and CDR2 as YFSETQ. DNA for the CDR3: TGCGCCAGCAGCTTGCCAGACTTTTATGGCTACACCTTC. Its protein product is CASSLPDFYGYTF.

The genes are TRBV19 and TRBJ1-6; tentative D call: TRBD1 (5 bases). The V gene lost 4 bases and the J gene lost 6 bases, with 13 bases spanning the gap. CDR1 is LNHDA, CDR2 SQIVND, per germline (reference sequence). The CDR3 runs to 15 residues. CDR3 nucleotides: TGTGCCAGTAGTACCCGGGGACTGATTAATTCACCCCTCCACTTT. It encodes CASSTRGLINSPLHF.

As DNA, the CDR3 is TGTGCCATCGGGAGCTCTGGAAACACCATATATTTT. Residues: CAIGSSGNTIYF. The chain couples TRBV10-3 to TRBJ1-3; no clear D. Trimming shortened V by 8 bases and J by 0 bases, and 5 bases separated the two germline ends. The CDR3 covers 12 residues. Germline V gives CDR1 ENHRY, CDR2 SYGVKD.

V and J are TRBV18 and TRBJ1-2, with 10 nucleotides matching TRBD1. CDR3 length equals 13 residues. Germline loops: CDR1 KGHSH, CDR2 LQKENI. With 3 bases clipped from V and 7 bases from J, the junction kept 2 bases outside the gene matches. The CDR3 sequence: CASSPGQGGGYTF. DNA for the CDR3: TGTGCCAGCTCACCCGGACAGGGGGGTGGCTACACCTTC.

The gene calls are TRBV1 and TRBJ1-2; the tabulated D call, TRBD1, remains unverified against the DNA. TRBV1 counts as a pseudogene. The CDR3 length is 14 residues. The CDR3: CTSSLSGTGDGYTF. In nucleotides, the CDR3 is TGCACCAGCAGCCTTTCCGGGACAGGAGATGGCTACACCTTC.

This clone was recorded only once. A read error may account for a junction end that differs from germline. The rearrangement links TRBV19 to TRBJ1-1, with D perhaps matching TRBD1 (5 bases). Germline CDR1 is LNHDA and CDR2 is SQIVND (reference sequence). The CDR3 totals 15 residues. The CDR3 loop reads CASSIDGRVNAEAFF. The CDR3 DNA is TGTGCCAGTAGTATAGATGGCAGGGTTAACGCTGAGGCTTTCTTT. The variable domain in full, completed from reference TRBV19 and TRBJ1-1, reads DGGITQSPKYLFRKEGQNVTLSCEQNLNHDAMYWYRQDPGQGLRLIYYSQIVNDFQKGDIAEGYSVSREKKESFPLTVTSAQKNPTAFYLCASSIDGRVNAEAFFGQGTRLTVV.

The chain employs TRBV19 and TRBJ2-1; TRBD1 might be the D (5 bases). CDR1 is LNHDA and CDR2 is SQIVND in the germline V gene (reference sequence). The length of the CDR3 is 14 residues. Trimming left V 4 bases short and J 2 bases short, with 9 bases between. CDR3 loop: CASSRQGTYNEQFF. The CDR3 nucleotides are TGTGCCAGTAGTAGGCAGGGAACCTACAATGAGCAGTTCTTC. The whole variable domain, filled in from reference TRBV19 and TRBJ2-1, reads DGGITQSPKYLFRKEGQNVTLSCEQNLNHDAMYWYRQDPGQGLRLIYYSQIVNDFQKGDIAEGYSVSREKKESFPLTVTSAQKNPTAFYLCASSRQGTYNEQFFGPGTRLTVL.

V usage is TRBV18 and J usage is TRBJ2-5; 9 bases agree with TRBD2. The CDR3 consists of 14 residues. Germline assignment: CDR1 KGHSH and CDR2 LQKENI. The trim removed 6 bases at V and 2 bases at J, leaving 4 bases unmatched. The CDR3 loop reads CASSVAGAQETQYF. CDR3 DNA sequence: TGTGCCAGCTCGGTAGCGGGGGCACAAGAGACCCAGTACTTC. Full variable domain (outside the CDR3, taken from reference TRBV18 and TRBJ2-5): NAGVMQNPRHLVRRRGQEARLRCSPMKGHSHVYWYRQLPEEGLKFMVYLQKENIIDESGMPKERFSAEFPKEGPSILRIQQVVRGDSAAYFCASSVAGAQETQYFGPGTRLLVL.

The J gene is TRBJ1-4, the V gene TRBV19; TRBD1 might be the D (6 bases). From germline, CDR1 is LNHDA and CDR2 SQIVND (reference sequence). There are 14 residues in the CDR3. Trimming cost V 5 bases and J 4 bases, with 11 bases left between them. The CDR3 spells CASSSDSLNEKLFF. The CDR3 nucleotides are TGTGCCAGTAGTTCGGACAGCCTTAATGAAAAACTGTTTTTT.

V is TRBV6-5 and J is TRBJ1-1, with 8 bases that match TRBD1. The CDR3 has 15 residues. Per germline, CDR1 MNHEY and CDR2 SVGAGI. Trimming removed 6 bases from V and 3 bases from J; junction bases left unmatched: 9. The CDR3 nucleotides are TGTGCCAGCAGGGTAACTACAGGGGGGCACACTGAAGCTTTCTTT. Its protein product is CASRVTTGGHTEAFF.

V usage is TRBV7-9 and J usage is TRBJ2-7; 8 bases agree with TRBD1. Germline V gene sequence: CDR1 SEHNR, CDR2 FQNEAQ (reference sequence). Unmatched junction bases numbered 5, after V lost 4 bases and J lost 3 bases. The CDR3 contains 14 residues. Written as DNA, the CDR3 is TGTGCCAGCAGCTCTGCCGGGACAGGCTACGAGCAGTACTTC. Amino acids: CASSSAGTGYEQYF.

This chain links TRBV18 with TRBJ1-6, with D possibly matching TRBD1 (6 bases). CDR1 and CDR2 from the germline V gene are KGHSH and LQKENI. The CDR3 has 14 amino acids. Trimming pared 2 bases from V and 10 bases from J, leaving 12 bases between. The CDR3 nucleotides are TGTGCCAGCTCACCAACAGGGATTGACTCACCCCTCCACTTT. Its protein product is CASSPTGIDSPLHF. The variable domain in full, with the rest retrieved from reference TRBV18 and TRBJ1-6, is NAGVMQNPRHLVRRRGQEARLRCSPMKGHSHVYWYRQLPEEGLKFMVYLQKENIIDESGMPKERFSAEFPKEGPSILRIQQVVRGDSAAYFCASSPTGIDSPLHFGNGTRLTVT.

J is TRBJ1-6 and V is TRBV2, with TRBD1 as a possible D gene (5 bases). CDR3 length: 16 amino acids. Trimming shortened V by 2 bases and J by 10 bases, and 18 bases separated the two germline ends. Germline values: CDR1 SNHLY, CDR2 FYNNEI. The CDR3 reads CASSETYPRDGSPLHF. For the CDR3, the DNA is TGTGCCAGCAGTGAAACTTATCCCAGGGATGGCTCACCCCTCCACTTT. The full variable domain, rest sourced from reference TRBV2 and TRBJ1-6, is EPEVTQTPSHQVTQMGQEVILRCVPISNHLYFYWYRQILGQKVEFLVSFYNNEISEKSEIFDDQFSVERPDGSNFTLKIRSTKLEDSAMYFCASSETYPRDGSPLHFGNGTRLTVT.

The chain links TRBV7-2 to TRBJ1-1; the match to TRBD1 covers 10 bases. Germline V gene data show CDR1 as SGHTA and CDR2 as FQGNSA. The CDR3 covers 16 residues. The J segment lost 5 bases and the V segment lost 5 bases, leaving 11 bases of the junction unmatched. For the CDR3, the DNA is TGTGCCAGCAGCACGGGACAGGGGCTGGTTAGAACTGAAGCTTTCTTT. Translated: CASSTGQGLVRTEAFF.

This clone was counted a single time. This chain uses TRBV6-5 with TRBJ1-1; tentatively, D is TRBD1 (6 bases). This CDR3 is built from 14 residues. Trimming pared 2 bases from V and 6 bases from J, leaving 13 bases between. The germline gives CDR1 MNHEY, CDR2 SVGAGI. The CDR3 sequence: CASSYIQGVAEAFF. For the CDR3, the DNA is TGTGCCAGCAGTTACATACAGGGAGTCGCTGAAGCTTTCTTT.

In its sample, this clone ranks as medium-sized. This chain joins TRBV19 and TRBJ2-2, with 10 bases identical to TRBD1. Germline CDR1 reads LNHDA; CDR2 reads SQIVND (reference sequence). J was trimmed by 3 bases and V by 9 bases; bases with no gene match: 13. This CDR3 spans 17 amino acids. The CDR3 bases are TGTGCCAGCTTGGACAGGGGGATTAGCGGTCACACCGGGGAGCTGTTTTTT. Its translation is CASLDRGISGHTGELFF.

The V gene is TRBV2, the J gene TRBJ1-6, with 9 bases fitting TRBD1. There are 15 residues in the CDR3. CDR1 and CDR2 (germline): SNHLY, FYNNEI. The V segment lost 5 bases and the J segment 10 bases; nucleotides outside the gene matches: 9. CDR3 DNA: TGTGCCAGCAGTCCATGGGGACAGGGTCAATCACCCCTCCACTTT. It yields the protein CASSPWGQGQSPLHF. The whole variable domain, remainder taken from reference TRBV2 and TRBJ1-6, is EPEVTQTPSHQVTQMGQEVILRCVPISNHLYFYWYRQILGQKVEFLVSFYNNEISEKSEIFDDQFSVERPDGSNFTLKIRSTKLEDSAMYFCASSPWGQGQSPLHFGNGTRLTVT.

This sequence joins TRBV12-5 and TRBJ2-5; 8 bases match TRBD1. This CDR3 is 13 amino acids long. Trimming took 5 bases from V and 5 from J; bases not matched to a gene: 4. Germline CDR1 and CDR2: LGHNT and FRNRAP. CDR3 in DNA: TGTGCTAGTGGTCCGGACAGGGTCGAGACCCAGTACTTC. Amino acids: CASGPDRVETQYF.

The chain uses TRBV5-4 and TRBJ1-2, with TRBD1 as a possible D gene (6 bases). The CDR3 covers 13 residues. With 1 base removed from V and 4 bases from J, the gap between germline ends came to 8 bases. CDR1 and CDR2 (germline): SGHNT, YYREEE (reference sequence). CDR3 sequence (DNA): TGTGCCAGCAGCTTGCCAGGGGCCTATGGCTACACCTTC. As protein: CASSLPGAYGYTF.

This clone appeared a single time. This chain links TRBV27 with TRBJ2-1, with 9 bases identical to TRBD1. Unmatched junction bases numbered 6, after V lost 5 bases and J lost 7 bases. The CDR3 totals 14 residues. Germline CDR1 is MNHEY and CDR2 is SMNVEV (reference sequence). The CDR3 region is CASSQQGATNEQFF. Here the CDR3 DNA reads TGTGCCAGCAGTCAACAGGGGGCTACGAATGAGCAGTTCTTC.